This T cell receptor beta chain appears in the sequencing data of a study of shared clonotypes between healthy human individuals. General study points: Depth was large, yet rarefaction showed that sorted-subset sequencing was incomplete. On the whole, naive subsets had larger estimated richness than memory subsets had.

Naive CD8 populations comprised CD45RO-negative cells positively selected for CCR7, excluding terminally differentiated effector memory CD45RA+ cells. Donors included only healthy HIV-negative adults lacking recent acute infections or vaccinations. Sorted-subset replicate PCR reactions contained around 220 ng DNA, corresponding to some 29,000 T cell genomes. Libraries were prepared by immunoSEQ multiplex PCR; TCRdb keeps only in-frame clonotypes and omits some of them. The sample yields millions of clones, about 95% seen once. Worth noting for this clone: No antigen is known for it.

The V segment lost 0 bases and the J segment 5 bases; nucleotides outside the gene matches: 7. There are 15 residues in the CDR3. Germline CDR1 is SEHNR and CDR2 is FQNEAQ (reference sequence). The specimen was naive CD8+ T cells sorted from blood. The sequence was collected from a man in his late teens or twenties in good health. The chain couples TRBV7-9 to TRBJ2-7; 7 nucleotides agree with TRBD1. CDR3 coding DNA: TGTGCCAGCAGCTTAGCGTTAGGGGGCATTGACGAGCAGTACTTC. This codes for CASSLALGGIDEQYF.